The 8 T cell receptor beta chains presented below share a single source sample, sequenced in a study of T cell responses to AZD1222 COVID-19 vaccine. The repertoire was sequenced with immunoSEQ multiplex PCR; TCRdb's copy has only in-frame clones and lacks some. The sample shows 100,000 to 150,000 clones, 89% of them seen only once. The source was peripheral blood, collected on day 0 of AZD1222 vaccination. These receptors came from an adult in good health.

The V and J genes are TRBV19 and TRBJ1-4, with D perhaps matching TRBD1 (5 bases). Germline CDR1 reads LNHDA; CDR2 reads SQIVND (reference sequence). This CDR3 comprises 14 residues. CDR3 bases: TGTGCGTCGTGGGGCGAAGCAACTAATGAAAAACTGTTTTTT. This codes for CASWGEATNEKLFF.

The J gene is TRBJ1-1, the V gene TRBV10-2; no reliable D call. Germline CDR1 and CDR2: WSHSY and SAAADI. V shed 7 bases and J shed 1 base, with 10 bases lying between them. CDR3 length: 13 residues. The chain's CDR3 is CASTRLTNTEAFF. The CDR3 region has the DNA TGCGCCAGCACGAGACTTACGAACACTGAAGCTTTCTTT.

The gene calls are TRBV21-1 and TRBJ2-1; TRBD1 was called by the table and not checked on the DNA. TRBV21-1 is a documented pseudogene. The CDR3 extends over 15 amino acids. The CDR3 reads CATTTGPQGVNEQFF. The CDR3 DNA sequence: TGTGCCACTACAACAGGGCCCCAGGGGGTCAATGAGCAGTTCTTC.

The CDR3 sequence: CASSQEGINYGYTF. In nucleotides, the CDR3 is TGTGCCAGCAGCCAAGAGGGGATTAACTATGGCTACACCTTC. The chain is built from TRBV3-1 (or the pseudogene TRBV3-2) and TRBJ1-2, with D unresolved. Trimming took 0 bases from V and 1 from J, leaving 6 bases between them. Germline V CDR1 and CDR2: LGHDT, YNNKEL (reference sequence). The CDR3 contains 14 residues.

The CDR3 spells CAISEGTLKGAFF. CDR3 in DNA: TGTGCCATCAGTGAGGGGACCCTAAAAGGAGCTTTCTTT. V usage is TRBV10-3 and J usage is TRBJ1-1; TRBD1 is a possible D gene (5 bases). The CDR3 contains 13 residues. V was trimmed by 2 bases and J by 10 bases, leaving 14 bases between them. Germline CDR1 and CDR2: ENHRY and SYGVKD.

The gene calls are TRBV6-1 and TRBJ1-2; no reliable D call. V shed 2 bases and J shed 7 bases, with 8 bases lying between them. CDR3 length: 12 residues. Germline V gene sequence: CDR1 MNHNS, CDR2 SASEGT. CDR3 protein: CASSELSFGYTF. In DNA form, the CDR3 reads TGTGCCAGCAGTGAATTATCGTTTGGCTACACCTTC.

The chain uses TRBV7-2 and TRBJ1-5, with D hard to call. Trimming removed 0 bases from V and 7 bases from J, with 13 bases in between. Germline V gene sequence: CDR1 SGHTA, CDR2 FQGNSA. This CDR3 comprises 15 residues. The CDR3 sequence: CASSLAGLLYQPQHF. The CDR3 bases are TGTGCCAGCAGCTTAGCAGGGCTCCTCTACCAGCCCCAGCATTTT.

The chain carries TRBV14 and TRBJ2-3; no reliable D call. The CDR3 extends over 13 amino acids. V dropped 3 bases and J dropped 2 bases, with 6 bases sitting between them. Germline V gives CDR1 SGHDN, CDR2 FVKESK. CDR3 protein: CASSQVPTDTQYF. CDR3 bases: TGTGCCAGCAGCCAGGTCCCCACAGATACGCAGTATTTT.